A single sample gave rise to the 27 T cell receptor beta chains below, sequenced in a study of blood T cell repertoires in COVID-19. Produced via immunoSEQ multiplex PCR; TCRdb's table is partial and in-frame only. The profile covers about 88,000 clones, with 85% to 95% appearing a single time and 1.5% to 2% taken by the ten largest. The sample consisted of peripheral blood. These receptor sequences come from a man in his sixties with acute or convalescent COVID-19.

The chain couples TRBV7-2 to TRBJ1-3, with unresolved D. The CDR3 consists of 17 residues. Trimming took off 3 bases at V and 3 bases at J, with 18 bases between the two ends. The germline gives CDR1 SGHTA, CDR2 FQGNSA. The CDR3 region is CASSFSEGGFGGNTIYF. The CDR3 DNA is TGTGCCAGCAGCTTCTCGGAAGGCGGGTTTGGTGGAAACACCATATATTTT.

The rearrangement uses TRBV2 and TRBJ1-5; a weak D match, TRBD1 (6 bases). Per the germline V gene, CDR1 is SNHLY and CDR2 is FYNNEI. V was cut by 8 bases and J by 1 base, with 12 bases left in between. The length of the CDR3 is 14 residues. The CDR3 spells CASGHRDSNQPQHF. The CDR3 nucleotides read TGTGCCAGCGGCCACAGGGACAGCAATCAGCCCCAGCATTTT.

V and J are TRBV21-1 and TRBJ2-3; the D call of TRBD2 is as the table states it, not checked on the DNA. TRBV21-1 is described as a pseudogene. The CDR3 loop spans 17 amino acids. CDR3 loop: CASSKGAGPIITDTQYF. Written as DNA, the CDR3 is TGTGCCAGCAGCAAAGGGGCGGGGCCCATTATTACAGATACGCAGTATTTT.

The chain combines TRBV6-2 or TRBV6-3 with TRBJ2-1, with 9 bases identical to TRBD2. Germline lookup yields CDR1 MNHEY and CDR2 SVGEGT. This CDR3 region has 19 residues. Trimming cost V 0 bases and J 2 bases; bases outside gene matches: 11. CDR3 sequence (DNA): TGTGCCAGCAGTTACTCGAATCTGGTCCTAGCGGGACCCTACAATGAGCAGTTCTTC. Translated: CASSYSNLVLAGPYNEQFF.

The chain carries TRBV6-2 or TRBV6-3 and TRBJ1-5; D remains unclear. Trimming took off 1 base at V and 2 bases at J, with 6 bases between the two ends. Germline loops: CDR1 MNHEY, CDR2 SVGEGT. This CDR3 region has 14 residues. CDR3 bases: TGTGCCAGCAGTTACTACACCCGCAATCAGCCCCAGCATTTT. The encoded protein is CASSYYTRNQPQHF.

The chain carries TRBV7-2 and TRBJ2-1, with 8 bases matching TRBD2. Germline V gene data show CDR1 as SGHTA and CDR2 as FQGNSA. The CDR3 has 16 residues. Unmatched junction bases numbered 4, after V lost 1 base and J lost 2 bases. The CDR3 region is CASSLDSGTPYNEQFF. The CDR3 DNA is TGTGCCAGCAGCTTAGATAGCGGGACCCCCTACAATGAGCAGTTCTTC.

The chain carries TRBV29-1 and TRBJ1-5; TRBD1 matches 7 bases. With V trimmed by 4 bases and J by 4 bases, 10 bases remained unmatched. The CDR3 loop spans 15 amino acids. Germline CDR1 and CDR2: SQVTM and ANQGSEA. DNA for the CDR3: TGCAGCGTTGTTGCAGGGGGAACAGGAAATCAGCCCCAGCATTTT. It is translated as CSVVAGGTGNQPQHF.

The chain is built from TRBV6-5 and TRBJ2-1, with 8 positions matching TRBD1. CDR1 MNHEY and CDR2 SVGAGI come from the germline V gene. The CDR3 runs 14 residues. V shed 2 bases and J 10 bases; nucleotides not matched to a gene: 7. CDR3: CASSYGTGSSEQFF. As DNA, the CDR3 is TGTGCCAGCAGTTACGGGACAGGAAGTTCCGAGCAGTTCTTC.

J is TRBJ2-7 and V is TRBV7-6; TRBD2 agrees at 7 bases. V was pared by 4 bases and J by 0 bases, with 12 bases of the junction left unmatched. Germline lookup yields CDR1 SGHVS and CDR2 FNYEAQ. There are 17 residues in the CDR3. CDR3 sequence: CASSSRPSGGNSYEQYF. The CDR3 DNA follows: TGTGCCAGCAGCTCCAGGCCTAGCGGAGGGAACTCCTACGAGCAGTACTTC.

The genes are TRBV7-9 and TRBJ2-5; TRBD2 might be the D (7 bases). CDR3 length: 15 amino acids. The V gene's germline CDR1 is SEHNR and CDR2 FQNEAQ (reference sequence). The germline V and J ends were trimmed by 5 bases and 5 bases, with 18 bases remaining between them. The CDR3 here is CASSRPGGMGETQYF. As DNA, the CDR3 is TGTGCCAGCAGCCGACCGGGGGGCATGGGGGAGACCCAGTACTTC.

V is TRBV4-1 and J is TRBJ2-2, with a tentative D call TRBD1 (6 bases). CDR1 and CDR2 (germline): MGHRA, YSYEKL. The CDR3 runs 16 residues. Trimming removed 4 bases at V and 1 base at J, with 13 bases between. For the CDR3, the DNA is TGCGCCAGCAGCCCGCTCAAACAGGGGAACACCGGGGAGCTGTTTTTT. This translates into CASSPLKQGNTGELFF.

V is TRBV4-2 and J is TRBJ2-3; D not certain. CDR1 is LGHNA and CDR2 is YNFKEQ in the germline V gene. The CDR3 is made up of 14 amino acids. V was clipped by 0 bases and J by 5 bases, with 9 bases between them. CDR3 nucleotides: TGTGCCAGCAGCCAAGATGTGGCGGTAGATACGCAGTATTTT. Residues: CASSQDVAVDTQYF.

Here the CDR3 DNA reads TGTGCCAGCAGTTACTTTACTAGCGGGGAAACCGATGAGCAGTTCTTC. Its translation is CASSYFTSGETDEQFF. The chain joins TRBV6-5 to TRBJ2-1; TRBD2 matches at 10 bases. Trimming removed 1 base from V and 8 bases from J; junction bases left unmatched: 8. Germline CDR1 and CDR2: MNHEY and SVGAGI. The CDR3 contains 16 residues.

V usage is TRBV11-2 and J usage is TRBJ2-1, with TRBD2 identical over 10 bases. The CDR3 has 16 residues. Germline CDR1 and CDR2: SGHAT and FQNNGV. The ends lost 2 bases at V and 4 bases at J; junction bases unmatched: 5. CDR3 coding DNA: TGTGCCAGCAGCTTAAGTCGGACTAGCGGTTACAATGAGCAGTTCTTC. This encodes CASSLSRTSGYNEQFF.

In nucleotides, the CDR3 is TGTGCCAGCTCACCGAGCAGCGTCGCGTCAACTAATGAAAAACTGTTTTTT. This translates into CASSPSSVASTNEKLFF. The chain joins TRBV18 to TRBJ1-4; no definite D call. Trimming shortened V by 3 bases and J by 0 bases, and 14 bases separated the two germline ends. The CDR3 contains 17 residues. Germline CDR1 and CDR2: KGHSH and LQKENI.

The rearrangement joins TRBV2 to TRBJ2-6; a possible D gene is TRBD1 (6 bases). CDR3 size: 21 residues. The V and J ends lost 3 bases and 2 bases respectively, with 26 bases between them. The germline V gene encodes CDR1 SNHLY and CDR2 FYNNEI. The CDR3, as DNA: TGTGCCAGCAGTGACTTTTCAGGGGCGAGAGGCCTTCCAACTGGGGCCAACGTCCTGACTTTC. As protein: CASSDFSGARGLPTGANVLTF.

As regards this clone: Other DNA sequences within the sample encode an identical CDR3. The rearrangement uses TRBV13 and TRBJ2-7, with 14 bases identical to TRBD2. The CDR3 is 18 residues long. The V and J ends lost 4 bases and 2 bases, in that order; junction bases with no gene match: 10. CDR1 is PRHDT and CDR2 is FYEKMQ in the germline V gene (reference sequence). CDR3 in amino acids: CASSSGTSGRGGPYEQYF. CDR3 sequence (DNA): TGTGCCAGCAGCTCCGGGACTAGCGGGAGAGGGGGCCCCTACGAGCAGTACTTC. Together with reference TRBV13 and TRBJ2-7, the CDR3 gives the full variable domain: AAGVIQSPRHLIKEKRETATLKCYPIPRHDTVYWYQQGPGQDPQFLISFYEKMQSDKGSIPDRFSAQQFSDYHSELNMSSLELGDSALYFCASSSGTSGRGGPYEQYFGPGTRLTVT.

The table lists this clone with a count of one. The rearrangement uses TRBV19 and TRBJ1-5, with a possible D match to TRBD1 (5 bases). V lost 6 bases, J lost 4 bases, and 13 bases lay in between. The CDR3 extends over 14 amino acids. Germline CDR1 is LNHDA and CDR2 is SQIVND (reference sequence). In DNA, the CDR3 is TGTGCCAGTAGAGTGAGACAGTCAAATCAGCCCCAGCATTTT. This encodes CASRVRQSNQPQHF.

This clone has just one count. The chain uses TRBV6-5 and TRBJ2-5, with TRBD2 identical over 8 bases. Per the germline V gene, CDR1 is MNHEY and CDR2 is SVGAGI. This CDR3 is built from 15 residues. Trimming cost V 6 bases and J 6 bases; bases outside gene matches: 12. CDR3 protein: CASSLAGAGVKTQYF. Here the CDR3 DNA reads TGTGCCAGCAGCCTAGCGGGCGCGGGCGTGAAGACCCAGTACTTC.

V and J are TRBV9 and TRBJ2-3; 8 bases agree with TRBD2. Germline-derived CDR1 and CDR2 are SGDLS and YYNGEE. Losses at the gene ends were 0 bases for V and 3 bases for J; bases not matched to a gene: 6. This CDR3 is built from 16 residues. CDR3 residues: CASSVGAGGHTDTQYF. The DNA for the CDR3 is TGTGCCAGCAGCGTAGGGGCGGGAGGTCATACAGATACGCAGTATTTT.

The chain links TRBV5-5 to TRBJ2-1; D remains unclear. CDR1 SGHKS and CDR2 YYEKEE come from the germline V gene (reference sequence). The CDR3 totals 16 residues. Trimming took 4 bases from V and 0 from J, leaving 14 bases between them. The CDR3 protein is CASSPNTGFSYNEQFF. DNA for the CDR3: TGTGCCAGCAGCCCAAATACCGGGTTCTCCTACAATGAGCAGTTCTTC.

This rearrangement joins TRBV3-1 (or the pseudogene TRBV3-2) to TRBJ2-5, with 9 bases that match TRBD1. The CDR3 extends over 15 amino acids. With 4 bases clipped from V and 5 bases from J, the junction kept 8 bases outside the gene matches. The germline CDR1 and CDR2 sequences are LGHDT and YNNKEL (reference sequence). The CDR3 sequence: CASSPLTGGQETQYF. Here the CDR3 DNA reads TGTGCCAGCAGCCCATTGACAGGGGGTCAGGAGACCCAGTACTTC.

This clone was found once. The chain recombines TRBV27 with TRBJ2-3; tentatively, D is TRBD1 (5 bases). This CDR3 has 12 residues. The germline V and J ends were trimmed by 2 bases and 8 bases, with 8 bases remaining between them. Germline values: CDR1 MNHEY, CDR2 SMNVEV (reference sequence). The CDR3 bases are TGTGCCAGCAGTTTAAGGGGAACTACGCAGTATTTT. Translation: CASSLRGTTQYF.

The chain has TRBV3-1 (or the pseudogene TRBV3-2) and TRBJ2-1; perhaps TRBD1 as D (6 bases). Germline V gene lookup returns CDR1 LGHDT and CDR2 YNNKEL (reference sequence). The CDR3 totals 13 residues. Trimming removed 3 bases from V and 9 bases from J, with 12 bases in between. The CDR3 spells CASSQGSRGEQFF. The DNA for the CDR3 is TGTGCCAGCAGCCAGGGAAGCAGGGGTGAGCAGTTCTTC.

The gene calls are TRBV28 and TRBJ2-1; 12 nucleotides agree with TRBD2. CDR1 and CDR2 (germline): MDHEN, SYDVKM. V shed 7 bases and J 7 bases; nucleotides not matched to a gene: 8. This CDR3 has 15 residues. The CDR3 DNA is TGTGCCAGCATTGAACCGGGACTAGCGGGTAATGAGCAGTTCTTC. This codes for CASIEPGLAGNEQFF.

In DNA, the CDR3 is TGTGCCAGCAGTGAGGGCGACCAAGAGACCCAGTACTTC. The encoded protein is CASSEGDQETQYF. The chain joins TRBV6-1 to TRBJ2-5; D unresolved. Trimming left V 3 bases short and J 0 bases short, with 5 bases between. Looked up from germline, CDR1 is MNHNS and CDR2 is SASEGT. The CDR3 is made up of 13 amino acids.

CDR3 sequence reads: CASSLGDSNSPLHF. The DNA of the CDR3 is TGTGCCAGCAGCCTCGGGGACAGTAATTCACCCCTCCACTTT. This chain connects TRBV7-9 to TRBJ1-6; 7 bases are a match to TRBD1. The germline gives CDR1 SEHNR, CDR2 FQNEAQ (reference sequence). Losses at the gene ends were 5 bases for V and 6 bases for J; bases not matched to a gene: 4. The CDR3 runs to 14 residues. The full variable domain, in which reference TRBV7-9 and TRBJ1-6 provide the parts outside the CDR3, is DTGVSQNPRHKITKRGQNVTFRCDPISEHNRLYWYRQTLGQGPEFLTYFQNEAQLEKSRLLSDRFSAERPKGSFSTLEIQRTEQGDSAMYLCASSLGDSNSPLHFGNGTRLTVT.